Presented here are 4 T cell receptor beta chains from one specimen sequenced in a study of T cells in Graves' hyperthyroidism and ophthalmopathy (dated by TCRdb to about 2019). Receptor amplification or capture employed multiplex PCR. For sequencing, an Illumina HiSeq 2000 was employed. The TCR beta CDR3 regions were amplified from the RNA transcripts. The TCR CDR3 was subjected to a first round of RT-PCR using the HTBI primer set and the Qiagen OneStep RT-PCR kit. The raw public data were reprocessed by TCRdb itself: fastp quality trimming at Q25, MiXCR clonotype calling, in-frame beta chains only. Rows with a matching CDR3 protein are joined into one entry that keeps the most common DNA and genes. In this sample the table shows about 640,000 distinct CDR3 sequences, more than 12% of which occur a single time. The ten most abundant clones make up under 15% of the sample. The sample was blood. Receptors were obtained from a woman aged 50 to 60 with Graves' ophthalmopathy.

This sequence joins TRBV6-1 and TRBJ2-4; 13 bases are shared with TRBD2. CDR3 length: 18 amino acids. Germline CDR1 is MNHNS and CDR2 is SASEGT. Germline trimming cut 7 bases from V and 5 bases from J; bases unmatched to any gene: 14. The CDR3 sequence is CASTDLGLAGALENIQYF. CDR3 bases: TGTGCCAGCACCGACTTAGGACTAGCGGGAGCGTTGGAAAACATTCAGTACTTC.

This clonotype has ten or more counts. V gene TRBV28 combines with J gene TRBJ2-7, with unresolved D. The germline V and J ends were trimmed by 6 bases and 3 bases, with 12 bases remaining between them. The germline V gene encodes CDR1 MDHEN and CDR2 SYDVKM. The CDR3 extends over 13 amino acids. The CDR3 region has the DNA TGTGCCAGCAGCCGATTGCGAATCTACGAGCAGTACTTC. Its protein product is CASSRLRIYEQYF.

This clonotype was observed many times. V gene TRBV12-3 or TRBV12-4 combines with J gene TRBJ1-5; no definite D call. The CDR3 covers 14 residues. The V end lost 8 bases, the J end lost 4 bases, and 15 bases lay between the germline ends. The DNA of the CDR3 is TGTGCCAGCGGAATAGACGGAGCGAATCAGCCCCAGCATTTT. Amino acid sequence: CASGIDGANQPQHF.

This clonotype appeared a few times. The chain carries TRBV19 and TRBJ2-4; perhaps TRBD1 as D (5 bases). Germline-derived CDR1 and CDR2 are LNHDA and SQIVND (reference sequence). The CDR3 consists of 15 residues. V was cut by 4 bases and J by 3 bases, with 13 bases left in between. As DNA, the CDR3 is TGTGCCAGTAGTACCAGGGTGATGGGCAAAAACATTCAGTACTTC. Amino acid sequence: CASSTRVMGKNIQYF.